This entry features one TCR beta chain sequence. This record belongs to a study of cytomegalovirus exposure and HLA in healthy donors. A multiplex PCR was run with 60 Vbeta primers and 13 Jbeta primers. The protocol was immunoSEQ multiplex PCR, while the TCRdb copy is restricted to in-frame clones and leaves out a portion. The sample lists some 130,000 clones, about two thirds seen once, with around 2.5% in the top ten. The germline V gene has CDR1 MNHEY and CDR2 SVGAGI. There are 16 residues in the CDR3. The rearrangement uses TRBV6-5 and TRBJ2-5; TRBD2 matches at 8 bases. The J call is uncertain, as TRBJ2-7 better fits the DNA end. The sample was PBMCs. This TCR derives from a woman in her sixties in good health and CMV-seropositive. CDR3 DNA sequence: TGTGCCAGCAGTTACGGGGGCGGGGGGACCTCCTACGAGCAGTACTTC. This encodes CASSYGGGGTSYEQYF.